The entry below describes one T cell receptor beta chain. The antigen is not known. This entry comes from a study of T cell responses to AZD1222 COVID-19 vaccine. Study in general: Pooling of second doses given at about 4 or about 12 weeks was done.

Clones were read by immunoSEQ multiplex PCR, and TCRdb kept only the in-frame ones, dropping some. The sample holds 120,000 or so clones, 90% seen once. Study-level points and caveats: It should be noted that donors were predominantly white British and more often female, and clonal diversity was possibly underestimated. The reported proportion of spike-specific TCRs targeting unmutated variant regions was nearly half.

Deletions cut 1 base from V and 2 bases from J, with 12 bases between. The CDR3 is made up of 16 amino acids. The germline CDR1 and CDR2 sequences are LNHDA and SQIVND (reference sequence). The receptor's source is an adult in good health. The sample in question was peripheral blood, obtained on day 0 of AZD1222 vaccination. The chain combines TRBV19 with TRBJ2-1; D possibly corresponds to TRBD2 (5 bases). CDR3: CASSIVSRATYNEQFF. CDR3 sequence (DNA): TGTGCCAGTAGTATAGTTTCGCGGGCGACCTACAATGAGCAGTTCTTC. Full variable domain (missing parts from reference TRBV19 and TRBJ2-1): DGGITQSPKYLFRKEGQNVTLSCEQNLNHDAMYWYRQDPGQGLRLIYYSQIVNDFQKGDIAEGYSVSREKKESFPLTVTSAQKNPTAFYLCASSIVSRATYNEQFFGPGTRLTVL.